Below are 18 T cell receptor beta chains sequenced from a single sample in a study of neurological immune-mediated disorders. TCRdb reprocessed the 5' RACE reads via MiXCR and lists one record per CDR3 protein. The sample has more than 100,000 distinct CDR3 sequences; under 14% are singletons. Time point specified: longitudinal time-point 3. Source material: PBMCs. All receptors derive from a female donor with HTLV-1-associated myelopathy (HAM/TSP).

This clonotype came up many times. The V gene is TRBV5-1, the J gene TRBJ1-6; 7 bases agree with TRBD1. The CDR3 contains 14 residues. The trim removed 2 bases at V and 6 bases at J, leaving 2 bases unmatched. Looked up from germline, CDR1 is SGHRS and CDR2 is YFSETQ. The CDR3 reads CASSLQGINSPLHF. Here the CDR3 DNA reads TGCGCCAGCAGCTTACAGGGGATTAATTCACCCCTCCACTTT.

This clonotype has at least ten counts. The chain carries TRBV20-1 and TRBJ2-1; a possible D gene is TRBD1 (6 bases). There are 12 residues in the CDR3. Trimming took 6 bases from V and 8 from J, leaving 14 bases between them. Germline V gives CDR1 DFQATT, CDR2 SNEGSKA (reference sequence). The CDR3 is CSASKQGDEQFF. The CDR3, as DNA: TGCAGTGCATCTAAACAGGGTGATGAGCAGTTCTTC.

The CDR3 loop reads CASSSRGRSYEQYF. The DNA for the CDR3 is TGTGCCAGCAGTTCCAGGGGTCGGAGCTACGAGCAGTACTTC. This sequence joins TRBV28 and TRBJ2-7; possibly TRBD1 for D (6 bases). The CDR3 contains 14 residues. CDR1 and CDR2 (germline): MDHEN, SYDVKM. Trimming took 4 bases from V and 3 from J, leaving 13 bases between them.

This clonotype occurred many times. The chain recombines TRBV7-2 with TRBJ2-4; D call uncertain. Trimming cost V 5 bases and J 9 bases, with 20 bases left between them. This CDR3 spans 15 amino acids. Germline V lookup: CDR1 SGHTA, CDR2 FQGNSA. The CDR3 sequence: CASSASSMGISIQYF. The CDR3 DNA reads TGTGCCAGCAGCGCATCGTCCATGGGTATTAGCATTCAGTACTTC.

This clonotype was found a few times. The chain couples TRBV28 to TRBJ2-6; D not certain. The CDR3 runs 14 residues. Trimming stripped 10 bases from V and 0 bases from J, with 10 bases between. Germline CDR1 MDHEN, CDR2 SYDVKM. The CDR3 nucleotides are TGTGCCACCAAGCCCCTCTCTGGGGCCAACGTCCTGACTTTC. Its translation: CATKPLSGANVLTF.

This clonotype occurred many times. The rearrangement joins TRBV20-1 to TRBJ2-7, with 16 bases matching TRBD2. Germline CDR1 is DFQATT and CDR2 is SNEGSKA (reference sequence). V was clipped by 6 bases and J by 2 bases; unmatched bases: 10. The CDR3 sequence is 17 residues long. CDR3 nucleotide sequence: TGCAGTGCGCGTTCCCCGGGACTAGCGGGGGGGCCCTACGAGCAGTACTTC. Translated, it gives CSARSPGLAGGPYEQYF.

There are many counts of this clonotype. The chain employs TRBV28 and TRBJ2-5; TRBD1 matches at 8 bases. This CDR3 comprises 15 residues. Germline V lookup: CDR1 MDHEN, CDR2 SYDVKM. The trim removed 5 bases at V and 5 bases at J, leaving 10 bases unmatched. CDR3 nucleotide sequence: TGTGCCAGCAGTCTGCAGGGGGCGTCTTTGGAGACCCAGTACTTC. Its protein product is CASSLQGASLETQYF.

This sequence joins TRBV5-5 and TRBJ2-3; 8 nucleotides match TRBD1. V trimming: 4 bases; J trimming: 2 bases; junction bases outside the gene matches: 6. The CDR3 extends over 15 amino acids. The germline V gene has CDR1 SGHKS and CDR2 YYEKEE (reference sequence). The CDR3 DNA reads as TGTGCCAGCAGCCCGACAGGGGTCAACACAGATACGCAGTATTTT. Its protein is CASSPTGVNTDTQYF.

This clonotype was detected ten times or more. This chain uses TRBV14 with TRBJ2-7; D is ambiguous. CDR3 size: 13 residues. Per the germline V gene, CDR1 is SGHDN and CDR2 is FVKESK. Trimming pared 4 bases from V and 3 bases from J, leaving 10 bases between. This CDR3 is CASSPVGFYEQYF. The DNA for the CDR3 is TGTGCCAGCAGCCCAGTAGGGTTCTACGAGCAGTACTTC.

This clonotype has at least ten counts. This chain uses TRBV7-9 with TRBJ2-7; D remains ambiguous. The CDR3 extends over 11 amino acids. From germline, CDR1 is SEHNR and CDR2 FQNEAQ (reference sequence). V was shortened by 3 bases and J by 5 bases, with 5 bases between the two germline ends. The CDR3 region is CASSFTHEQYF. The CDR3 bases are TGTGCCAGCAGCTTTACCCACGAGCAGTACTTC.

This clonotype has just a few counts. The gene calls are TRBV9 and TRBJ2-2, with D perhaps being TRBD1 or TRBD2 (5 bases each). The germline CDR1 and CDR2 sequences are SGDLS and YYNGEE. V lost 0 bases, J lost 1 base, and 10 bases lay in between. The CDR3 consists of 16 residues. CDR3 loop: CASSVGGSGNTGELFF. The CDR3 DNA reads TGTGCCAGCAGCGTAGGGGGGTCGGGGAACACCGGGGAGCTGTTTTTT.

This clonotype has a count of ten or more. The CDR3 DNA follows: TGTGCCAGCAGCCAAGGAGGGGTCGGGAATGAGCAGTTCTTC. This codes for CASSQGGVGNEQFF. The gene calls are TRBV4-2 and TRBJ2-1; the D call may be TRBD1 or TRBD2 (5 bases each). V lost 1 base, J lost 7 bases, and 11 bases lay in between. CDR1 and CDR2 (germline): LGHNA, YNFKEQ. This CDR3 is 14 amino acids long.

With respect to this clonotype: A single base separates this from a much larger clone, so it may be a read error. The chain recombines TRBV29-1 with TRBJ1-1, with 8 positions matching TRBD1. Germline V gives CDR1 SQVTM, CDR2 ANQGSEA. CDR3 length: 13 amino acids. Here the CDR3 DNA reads TGCGGCGTTGATGGGACAGGAAACACTGAAGCTTTCTTT. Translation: CGVDGTGNTEAFF. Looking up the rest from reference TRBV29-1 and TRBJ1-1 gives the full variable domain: SAVISQKPSRDICQRGTSLTIQCQVDSQVTMMFWYRQQPGQSLTLIATANQGSEATYESGFVIDKFPISRPNLTFSTLTVSNMSPEDSSIYLCGVDGTGNTEAFFGQGTRLTVV.

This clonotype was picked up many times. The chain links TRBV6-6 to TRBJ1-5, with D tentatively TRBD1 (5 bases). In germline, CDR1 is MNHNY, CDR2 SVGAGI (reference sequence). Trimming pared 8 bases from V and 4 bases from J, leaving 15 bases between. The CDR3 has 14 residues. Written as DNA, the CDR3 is TGTGCCAGCGGTTTGCAGGGAGATAATCAGCCCCAGCATTTT. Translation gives CASGLQGDNQPQHF.

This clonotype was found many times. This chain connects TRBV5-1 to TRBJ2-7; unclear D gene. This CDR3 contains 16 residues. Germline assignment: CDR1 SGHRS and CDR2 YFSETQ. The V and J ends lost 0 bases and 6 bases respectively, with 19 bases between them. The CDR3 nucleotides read TGCGCCAGCAGCTTGGGCCCCCTGCAAGGGCCCGGCGAGCAGTACTTC. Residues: CASSLGPLQGPGEQYF.

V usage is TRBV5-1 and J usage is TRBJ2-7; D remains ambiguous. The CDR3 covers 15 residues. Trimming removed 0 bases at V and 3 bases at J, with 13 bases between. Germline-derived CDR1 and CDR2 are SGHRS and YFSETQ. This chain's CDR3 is CASSLDGFVVYEQYF. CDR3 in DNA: TGCGCCAGCAGCTTGGATGGGTTCGTAGTCTACGAGCAGTACTTC.

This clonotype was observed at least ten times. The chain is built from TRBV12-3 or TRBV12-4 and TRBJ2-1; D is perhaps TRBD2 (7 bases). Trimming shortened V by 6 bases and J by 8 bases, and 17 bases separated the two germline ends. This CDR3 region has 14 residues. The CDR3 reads CASRPQGGRDEQFF. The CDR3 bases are TGTGCCAGCAGACCACAGGGAGGGCGGGATGAGCAGTTCTTC.

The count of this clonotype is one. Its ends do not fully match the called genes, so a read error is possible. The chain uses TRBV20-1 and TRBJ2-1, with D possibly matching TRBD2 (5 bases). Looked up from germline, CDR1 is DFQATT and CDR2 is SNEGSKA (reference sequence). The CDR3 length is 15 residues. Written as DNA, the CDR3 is TGCGGTGCTAGAGATCGGGAAACAAAATACAATGAGCAGTTCTTC. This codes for CGARDRETKYNEQFF.